Listed here is a single T cell receptor (beta chain). The antigen is unknown. Combining a sample-barcoded 5' primer with a J-beta primer mix, a second PCR ran for roughly 7 to 12 cycles. TCRdb re-called the 5' RACE reads through MiXCR, storing one row per CDR3 protein. The repertoire consists of roughly 800,000 distinct CDR3 sequences, with 40% to 65% occurring once and the leading ten covering approximately 40%. The germline CDR1 and CDR2 sequences are LGHDT and YNNKEL (reference sequence). The CDR3 loop spans 14 amino acids. V dropped 0 bases and J dropped 9 bases, with 12 bases sitting between them. This record belongs to a study of blood T cells in healthy people across ages. Regarding the study as a whole: Conclusively comparing naive with antigen-experienced cells was impossible with unsorted PBMCs.

Sequenced input: blood. This sequence originates from an elderly man in good health. The chain links TRBV3-1 to TRBJ2-1; D possibly corresponds to TRBD2 (5 bases). The CDR3 is CASSQDPLLVEQFF. CDR3 bases: TGTGCCAGCAGCCAAGATCCCCTACTAGTTGAGCAGTTCTTC.